Below, 17 T cell receptor beta chains from the same sample are listed, as sequenced in a study of T cells expressing NK-cell markers. TCRdb reprocessed the 5' RACE reads, keeping one entry per CDR3 protein, no DNA. The record lists 350,000 to 450,000 distinct CDR3 sequences, of which the ten most abundant hold around 5.2%. Sequenced sample: blood T cells: a sorted CD56 or NKG2C T cell subset, CD4+ or CD8+ T cells, or bulk PBMC T cells (not recorded which). Every receptor here comes from a man aged 18-70 years in good health.

The gene calls are TRBV2 and TRBJ1-6; lacking DNA, the TRBD1 call made by TCRdb goes unchecked. The germline CDR1 and CDR2 sequences are SNHLY and FYNNEI. The CDR3 sequence is 15 residues long. CDR3 loop: CASSVEGGPRAPLHF.

The chain combines TRBV27 with TRBJ1-1. This CDR3 is built from 13 residues. The germline V gene encodes CDR1 MNHEY and CDR2 SMNVEV (reference sequence). CDR3 in amino acids: CASSLLRTAEAFF.

V is TRBV12-3 or TRBV12-4 and J is TRBJ2-4; TCRdb selects TRBD1, and the lack of DNA leaves this call unchecked. The CDR3 spans 15 residues. The CDR3 here is CASSFDTGARNIQYF.

This chain joins TRBV7-9 and TRBJ2-2; TCRdb selects TRBD1, and the lack of DNA leaves this call unchecked. The CDR3 sequence is 14 residues long. CDR1 and CDR2 (germline): SEHNR, FQNEAQ (reference sequence). The CDR3 protein is CASSLGGAYGELFF.

This chain uses TRBV5-1 with TRBJ1-1. The CDR3 consists of 13 residues. The V gene's germline CDR1 is SGHRS and CDR2 YFSETQ. The CDR3 sequence: CASSVDGLAEAFF.

The V and J genes are TRBV5-1 and TRBJ1-6; TCRdb returns TRBD1, unconfirmable since there is no DNA. Germline CDR1 and CDR2: SGHRS and YFSETQ. The CDR3 sequence is 14 residues long. This CDR3 is CASSPGTGGSPLHF.

The chain joins TRBV12-3 or TRBV12-4 to TRBJ2-7; lacking DNA, the TRBD2 call made by TCRdb goes unchecked. The CDR3 runs 14 residues. CDR3 sequence: CASRRSGGVYEQYF.

V usage is TRBV7-2 and J usage is TRBJ2-5; TCRdb's assignment of TRBD1 cannot be checked, as there is no DNA. This CDR3 region has 16 residues. Germline values: CDR1 SGHTA, CDR2 FQGNSA. CDR3 protein: CASSLVVRGGGETQYF.

V gene TRBV10-3 combines with J gene TRBJ2-2; no DNA is available, so the TRBD1 call from TCRdb remains unchecked. Per the germline V gene, CDR1 is ENHRY and CDR2 is SYGVKD. CDR3 length: 14 amino acids. Here the CDR3 reads CAISRTQDTGELFF.

V gene TRBV5-4 combines with J gene TRBJ2-5. The CDR3 is 15 residues long. Germline CDR1 and CDR2: SGHNT and YYREEE (reference sequence). The CDR3 reads CASSLSAESQETQYF.

The V gene is TRBV7-6, the J gene TRBJ1-3; TCRdb returns TRBD1, unconfirmable since there is no DNA. Germline loops: CDR1 SGHVS, CDR2 FNYEAQ. CDR3 size: 16 residues. The CDR3 spells CASSLRGGRPGNTIYF.

This chain connects TRBV11-2 to TRBJ2-3; absent DNA, TCRdb's TRBD1 call cannot be checked. The CDR3 contains 16 residues. Germline V CDR1 and CDR2: SGHAT, FQNNGV. CDR3 protein: CASSPLRGGSADTQYF.

The chain joins TRBV5-1 to TRBJ1-1. The length of the CDR3 is 14 residues. Per the germline V gene, CDR1 is SGHRS and CDR2 is YFSETQ. The CDR3 spells CASSSDHGLTEAFF.

V is TRBV12-3 or TRBV12-4 and J is TRBJ1-4. CDR3 length: 14 residues. CDR3 protein: CASSHHGSDEKLFF.

The chain carries TRBV20-1 and TRBJ2-2. Germline V gene lookup returns CDR1 DFQATT and CDR2 SNEGSKA (reference sequence). CDR3 length equals 15 residues. This CDR3 reads CSAPNGQLGTGELFF.

The rearrangement links TRBV20-1 to TRBJ2-5; no DNA is available, so the TRBD1 call from TCRdb remains unchecked. Germline V CDR1 and CDR2: DFQATT, SNEGSKA (reference sequence). The CDR3 length is 14 residues. CDR3 residues: CSARDGWGAETQYF.

This chain joins TRBV3-1 and TRBJ1-1. The germline V gene encodes CDR1 LGHDT and CDR2 YNNKEL (reference sequence). This CDR3 contains 14 residues. The CDR3 sequence: CASSQGYRNTEAFF.